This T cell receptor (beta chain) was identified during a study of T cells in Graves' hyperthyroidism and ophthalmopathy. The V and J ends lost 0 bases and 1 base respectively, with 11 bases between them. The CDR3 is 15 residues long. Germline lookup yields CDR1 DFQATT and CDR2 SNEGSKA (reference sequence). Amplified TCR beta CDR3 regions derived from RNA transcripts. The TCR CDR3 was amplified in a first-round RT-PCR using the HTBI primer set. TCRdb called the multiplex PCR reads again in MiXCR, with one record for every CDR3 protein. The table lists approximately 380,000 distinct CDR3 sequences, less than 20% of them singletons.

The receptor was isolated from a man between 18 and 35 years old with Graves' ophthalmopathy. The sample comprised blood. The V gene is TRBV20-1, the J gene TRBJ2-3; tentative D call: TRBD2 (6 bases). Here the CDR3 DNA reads TGCAGTGCTAGAGATCCCGGGGGTGGCACAGATACGCAGTATTTT. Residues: CSARDPGGGTDTQYF.